The 27 T cell receptor beta chains below were found in one sample sequenced in a study of T cell repertoires in cytomegalovirus infection. One entry per CDR3 protein, called by TCRdb with MiXCR from the reads. Altogether over 90,000 distinct CDR3 sequences are present, 16% being singletons, with the ten largest covering approximately 7.9%. The sequenced sample was PBMCs. All receptors derive from a human donor in good health (CMV status not recorded). Some clones in this sample may be carry-over from other donors' samples.

The CDR3 sequence: CASSLALGTANTGELFF. CDR3 nucleotides: TGCGCCAGCAGCTTGGCCCTAGGGACGGCAAACACCGGGGAGCTGTTTTTT. This chain joins TRBV5-1 and TRBJ2-2; D could derive from TRBD1 or TRBD2 (5 bases each). Germline V gene data show CDR1 as SGHRS and CDR2 as YFSETQ. V lost 0 bases and J 2 bases, leaving 14 bases between the germline ends. This CDR3 comprises 17 residues.

This clonotype has just a few counts. The chain links TRBV6-2 or TRBV6-3 to TRBJ2-7; TRBD1 agrees at 12 bases. CDR3 length: 14 residues. Trimming took 8 bases from V and 4 from J; bases not matched to a gene: 6. CDR1 and CDR2 from the germline V gene are MNHEY and SVGEGT. The CDR3 loop reads CASGGTGGAYEQYF. The CDR3 region has the DNA TGTGCCAGCGGGGGGACAGGGGGCGCGTACGAGCAGTACTTC.

This clonotype showed up many times. The chain uses TRBV7-8 and TRBJ1-5, with 9 nucleotides matching TRBD1. CDR1 and CDR2 from the germline V gene are SGHVS and FQNEAQ. The CDR3 runs 15 residues. With 5 bases clipped from V and 7 bases from J, the junction kept 9 bases outside the gene matches. CDR3 region: CASSRGQGKEQPQHF. CDR3 DNA sequence: TGTGCCAGCAGCAGGGGACAGGGAAAAGAACAGCCCCAGCATTTT.

V and J are TRBV5-1 and TRBJ1-2; no clear D. The CDR3 is 12 amino acids. Between the trimmed V and J ends, which lost 2 bases and 6 bases, there was a span of 8 bases. Germline loops: CDR1 SGHRS, CDR2 YFSETQ. CDR3 sequence reads: CASSLSENGYTF. In nucleotides, the CDR3 is TGCGCCAGCAGCTTAAGTGAGAATGGCTACACCTTC.

The chain joins TRBV29-1 to TRBJ1-2; no clear D gene. The CDR3 runs to 12 residues. Germline V CDR1 and CDR2: SQVTM, ANQGSEA. V lost 5 bases, J lost 1 base, and 8 bases lay in between. The CDR3 region has the DNA TGCAGCGTTCGGAGCGATAACTATGGCTACACCTTC. It encodes CSVRSDNYGYTF.

This clonotype has at least ten counts. V is TRBV7-2 and J is TRBJ1-2; 8 nucleotides line up with TRBD1. This CDR3 is built from 15 residues. The V segment lost 6 bases and the J segment 4 bases; nucleotides outside the gene matches: 10. The germline V gene encodes CDR1 SGHTA and CDR2 FQGNSA. The CDR3 coding sequence is TGTGCCAGCAGATCAGACAGGGGAGATATCTATGGCTACACCTTC. Protein product: CASRSDRGDIYGYTF.

This clonotype was counted at least ten times. The J gene is TRBJ2-7, the V gene TRBV7-2; D is unresolved. The germline gives CDR1 SGHTA, CDR2 FQGNSA. This CDR3 has 13 residues. V gave up 3 bases and J gave up 1 base, with 7 bases separating them. CDR3 loop: CASSFSTSYEQYF. The CDR3 region has the DNA TGTGCCAGCAGCTTCAGTACATCCTACGAGCAGTACTTC.

The genes are TRBV20-1 and TRBJ1-5; TRBD1 matches 7 bases. V was clipped by 3 bases and J by 3 bases; unmatched bases: 2. The CDR3 is 13 residues long. Germline V CDR1 and CDR2: DFQATT, SNEGSKA (reference sequence). In nucleotides, the CDR3 is TGCAGTGCTAGGGACAGGTACAATCAGCCCCAGCATTTT. This translates into CSARDRYNQPQHF.

CDR3 DNA sequence: TGTGCCAGTAGTGTCTTGGGTTCGTACATTCAGTACTTC. Protein sequence: CASSVLGSYIQYF. The J gene is TRBJ2-4, the V gene TRBV19; no clear D. CDR3 size: 13 residues. Trimming took 5 bases from V and 8 from J, leaving 13 bases between them. CDR1 and CDR2 (germline): LNHDA, SQIVND (reference sequence).

For this clonotype: A read error may be the cause here, since a much bigger clone is one base away. The chain couples TRBV12-3 or TRBV12-4 to TRBJ1-6; the D gene is possibly TRBD1 (6 bases). Trimming removed 6 bases from V and 5 bases from J, with 14 bases in between. The CDR3 covers 15 residues. The CDR3 coding sequence is TGTGCCAGCAGGCCAGGGGCAGGAAATAATTCACCCCTCCACTTT. Protein product: CASRPGAGNNSPLHF.

This clonotype has a handful of counts. J is TRBJ2-7 and V is TRBV14; D not resolved. Per the germline V gene, CDR1 is SGHDN and CDR2 is FVKESK. V lost 4 bases and J lost 6, with 13 bases in between. This CDR3 contains 13 residues. The CDR3 region has the DNA TGTGCCAGCAGCCCCCTTTTGGCTAGCGAGCAGTACTTC. Amino acids: CASSPLLASEQYF.

This clonotype was detected ten times or more. The CDR3 nucleotides read TGCGCCAGCAGCCAACAAGGGGTCGGACAGCCCCAGCATTTT. This codes for CASSQQGVGQPQHF. V gene TRBV4-1 combines with J gene TRBJ1-5, with a tentative D call TRBD1 (5 bases). Trimming took 2 bases from V and 7 from J, leaving 12 bases between them. The germline CDR1 and CDR2 sequences are MGHRA and YSYEKL. The CDR3 has 14 amino acids.

This clonotype was picked up a small number of times. The chain joins TRBV29-1 to TRBJ2-3, with D hard to call. Germline V gene sequence: CDR1 SQVTM, CDR2 ANQGSEA. V gave up 0 bases and J gave up 1 base, with 2 bases separating them. The CDR3 length is 12 residues. This CDR3 reads CSVEEGTDTQYF. CDR3 nucleotides: TGCAGCGTTGAAGAGGGCACAGATACGCAGTATTTT.

In this sample, this clonotype turned up a few times. V is TRBV12-3 or TRBV12-4 and J is TRBJ1-5, with TRBD1 as a possible D gene (6 bases). The CDR3 covers 15 residues. Trimming shortened V by 3 bases and J by 7 bases, and 16 bases separated the two germline ends. The CDR3, as DNA: TGTGCCAGCAGTTTTGATGAGGGGGGAACACAGCCCCAGCATTTT. It translates to CASSFDEGGTQPQHF.

This clonotype was recorded at least ten times. The genes are TRBV7-2 and TRBJ2-5; TRBD1 agrees at 8 bases. The V gene end was trimmed by 3 bases and the J gene end by 0 bases; junction bases not matched to a gene: 9. CDR1 and CDR2 from the germline V gene are SGHTA and FQGNSA. The CDR3 contains 17 residues. In DNA form, the CDR3 reads TGTGCCAGCAGCTTTGGACCGGGACAGGCTAACCAAGAGACCCAGTACTTC. Its translation is CASSFGPGQANQETQYF. Full variable domain (outside the CDR3, taken from reference TRBV7-2 and TRBJ2-5): GAGVSQSPSNKVTEKGKDVELRCDPISGHTALYWYRQSLGQGLEFLIYFQGNSAPDKSGLPSDRFSAERTGGSVSTLTIQRTQQEDSAVYLCASSFGPGQANQETQYFGPGTRLLVL.

The chain employs TRBV9 and TRBJ2-5, with 7 bases matching TRBD1. V was clipped by 3 bases and J by 8 bases; unmatched bases: 10. This CDR3 is 14 amino acids long. CDR1 SGDLS and CDR2 YYNGEE come from the germline V gene. The CDR3 protein is CASSDGNRGDTQYF. DNA for the CDR3: TGTGCCAGCAGCGATGGGAACAGGGGAGATACCCAGTACTTC. The full variable domain, with the rest looked up from reference TRBV9 and TRBJ2-5, is DSGVTQTPKHLITATGQRVTLRCSPRSGDLSVYWYQQSLDQGLQFLIQYYNGEERAKGNILERFSAQQFPDLHSELNLSSLELGDSALYFCASSDGNRGDTQYFGPGTRLLVL.

This clonotype was recorded at least ten times. The rearrangement joins TRBV6-5 to TRBJ1-1; D is unclear. The CDR3 has 13 amino acids. Germline values: CDR1 MNHEY, CDR2 SVGAGI. The germline V and J ends were trimmed by 4 bases and 1 base, with 7 bases remaining between them. The CDR3 is CASSFARNTEAFF. For the CDR3, the DNA is TGTGCCAGCAGTTTCGCGCGGAACACTGAAGCTTTCTTT.

This chain connects TRBV30 to TRBJ1-4, with D possibly matching TRBD1 (6 bases). There are 16 residues in the CDR3. Germline CDR1 GTSNPN, CDR2 SVGIG (reference sequence). V dropped 0 bases and J dropped 10 bases, with 21 bases sitting between them. In DNA, the CDR3 is TGTGCCTGGAGTGTGATGGGGGCGCTGGGTTCCGGAAAACTGTTTTTT. Its protein product is CAWSVMGALGSGKLFF.

The chain has TRBV25-1 and TRBJ2-5; D is possibly TRBD1 or TRBD2 (6 bases each). The CDR3 covers 15 residues. The germline V gene has CDR1 MGHDK and CDR2 SYGVNS. Trimming shortened V by 3 bases and J by 5 bases, and 16 bases separated the two germline ends. The DNA for the CDR3 is TGTGCCAGCAGTGAGAGTTGGGGGGCGTTGGAGACCCAGTACTTC. Its translation: CASSESWGALETQYF. Complete variable domain (other parts from reference TRBV25-1 and TRBJ2-5): EADIYQTPRYLVIGTGKKITLECSQTMGHDKMYWYQQDPGMELHLIHYSYGVNSTEKGDLSSESTVSRIRTEHFPLTLESARPSHTSQYLCASSESWGALETQYFGPGTRLLVL.

This chain connects TRBV20-1 to TRBJ2-1; TRBD2 aligns across 11 bases. Germline V lookup: CDR1 DFQATT, CDR2 SNEGSKA (reference sequence). This CDR3 has 14 residues. The ends lost 0 bases at V and 9 bases at J; junction bases unmatched: 4. CDR3 loop: CSARESSGGTEQFF. CDR3 nucleotide sequence: TGCAGTGCTAGAGAATCTAGCGGGGGGACTGAGCAGTTCTTC.

This clonotype was counted at least ten times. The chain is built from TRBV11-2 and TRBJ2-3; D is ambiguous. Germline V gives CDR1 SGHAT, CDR2 FQNNGV. This CDR3 contains 14 residues. Trimming left V 0 bases short and J 5 bases short, with 9 bases between. CDR3 sequence: CASSLDQAVDTQYF. The CDR3, as DNA: TGTGCCAGCAGCTTAGATCAGGCGGTAGATACGCAGTATTTT.

This clonotype has more than one count but fewer than ten. The V gene is TRBV20-1, the J gene TRBJ1-2, with 9 bases identical to TRBD1. Per the germline V gene, CDR1 is DFQATT and CDR2 is SNEGSKA (reference sequence). V shed 3 bases, J shed 7 bases, and the junction held 9 bases outside the gene matches. This CDR3 spans 14 amino acids. The CDR3 DNA reads TGCAGTGCTAGGCCCCCGGGACAGGGAGCTGGCTACACCTTC. Residues: CSARPPGQGAGYTF.

The table lists this clonotype with a few counts. This sequence joins TRBV5-4 and TRBJ2-7; 8 bases agree with TRBD1. CDR3 length: 14 amino acids. CDR1 is SGHNT and CDR2 is YYREEE in the germline V gene (reference sequence). Trimming at V came to 4 bases and at J to 6 bases, leaving 9 bases not matched to a gene. The CDR3 bases are TGTGCCAGCAGCCCGGCAGGGGGCAGGAGCGAGCAGTACTTC. Amino acid sequence: CASSPAGGRSEQYF.

This clonotype appeared a few times. The V and J genes are TRBV6-5 and TRBJ1-2, with 10 bases that match TRBD1. CDR3 length: 16 residues. Unmatched junction bases numbered 6, after V lost 0 bases and J lost 5 bases. CDR1 and CDR2 (germline): MNHEY, SVGAGI. The CDR3: CASSYSGQGPQYGYTF. The CDR3 DNA is TGTGCCAGCAGTTACTCGGGACAGGGGCCACAGTATGGCTACACCTTC.

This clonotype was recorded a few times. This chain links TRBV2 with TRBJ2-7, with D tentatively TRBD2 (5 bases). The CDR3 is 13 amino acids. CDR1 and CDR2 (germline): SNHLY, FYNNEI. Trimming took off 5 bases at V and 2 bases at J, with 10 bases between the two ends. The DNA of the CDR3 is TGTGCCAGCAGTATGGACTTTACCTACGAGCAGTACTTC. This translates into CASSMDFTYEQYF.

Only a few counts were recorded for this clonotype. V is TRBV12-5 and J is TRBJ2-3; D is possibly TRBD1 (7 bases). V gave up 1 base and J gave up 0 bases, with 11 bases separating them. Germline loops: CDR1 LGHNT, CDR2 FRNRAP. This CDR3 has 16 residues. Here the CDR3 reads CASGLGGTASTDTQYF. The CDR3 DNA reads TGTGCTAGTGGTTTGGGCGGGACAGCCAGCACAGATACGCAGTATTTT.

The rearrangement links TRBV5-1 to TRBJ2-7; no clear D. V was shortened by 4 bases and J by 7 bases, with 18 bases between the two germline ends. From germline, CDR1 is SGHRS and CDR2 YFSETQ. CDR3 length equals 14 residues. The CDR3 DNA reads as TGCGCCAGCAGCCCTAGAGAGATCCCAGGTGAGCAGTACTTC. Translating it yields CASSPREIPGEQYF.